These 22 T cell receptor beta chains originate from one sample sequenced in a study of blood T cell repertoires in COVID-19. Produced via immunoSEQ multiplex PCR; TCRdb's table is partial and in-frame only. The table shows under 130,000 clones, with 80% to 90% occurring only once. Sequenced input: peripheral blood. These receptors were obtained from a human donor in a cohort sampled during active COVID-19.

The V and J genes are TRBV28 and TRBJ1-3; 7 positions match TRBD1. Germline values: CDR1 MDHEN, CDR2 SYDVKM. This CDR3 is built from 14 residues. J was trimmed by 7 bases and V by 5 bases; bases with no gene match: 8. This chain's CDR3 is CASSPQDRTNTIYF. DNA for the CDR3: TGTGCCAGCAGTCCTCAGGACAGGACGAACACCATATATTTT.

This clone came up once. This rearrangement joins TRBV5-1 to TRBJ1-6, with a possible D match to TRBD1 (5 bases). V gave up 1 base and J gave up 7 bases, with 12 bases separating them. Germline CDR1 reads SGHRS; CDR2 reads YFSETQ. The length of the CDR3 is 15 residues. The CDR3 sequence is CASSLQDTRNSPLHF. DNA for the CDR3: TGCGCCAGCAGCTTGCAGGACACCAGAAATTCACCCCTCCACTTT. The full variable domain, with the rest looked up from reference TRBV5-1 and TRBJ1-6, is KAGVTQTPRYLIKTRGQQVTLSCSPISGHRSVSWYQQTPGQGLQFLFEYFSETQRNKGNFPGRFSGRQFSNSRSEMNVSTLELGDSALYLCASSLQDTRNSPLHFGNGTRLTVT.

This clone was counted a few times. The chain links TRBV11-3 to TRBJ1-5; 11 positions agree with TRBD1. Per germline, CDR1 SGHNT and CDR2 YENEEA. There are 16 residues in the CDR3. V lost 1 base, J lost 9 bases, and 8 bases stayed unmatched. The CDR3 DNA is TGTGCCAGCAGCTTAGTACCGGACAGGGGGCAGGGGCCCCAGCATTTT. It specifies CASSLVPDRGQGPQHF.

The CDR3, as DNA: TGTGCCACCTCGGGACTAGCGGGGGCAAGCTCCTACGAGCAGTACTTC. Amino acid sequence: CATSGLAGASSYEQYF. This chain connects TRBV28 to TRBJ2-7; 14 bases align to TRBD2. V lost 10 bases to trimming and J lost 0 bases; unmatched junction nucleotides: 8. Per the germline V gene, CDR1 is MDHEN and CDR2 is SYDVKM. This CDR3 is built from 16 residues.

The CDR3 nucleotides read TGTGCCAGCAGCCGAACTAGTAGTGAAGCTTTCTTT. Protein: CASSRTSSEAFF. This chain uses TRBV3-1 (or the pseudogene TRBV3-2) with TRBJ1-1; the D is unclear. The germline gives CDR1 LGHDT, CDR2 YNNKEL (reference sequence). CDR3 length: 12 residues. The V and J ends lost 4 bases and 7 bases respectively, with 10 bases between them.

In this sample, this clone turned up a few times. The chain joins TRBV6-1 to TRBJ2-7, with 9 bases aligning to TRBD1. This CDR3 region has 16 residues. The V gene's germline CDR1 is MNHNS and CDR2 SASEGT. The ends lost 2 bases at V and 5 bases at J; junction bases unmatched: 10. The CDR3 sequence: CASSESVGQGFNEQYF. CDR3 nucleotide sequence: TGTGCCAGCAGTGAATCGGTGGGACAGGGCTTCAACGAGCAGTACTTC.

The chain links TRBV18 to TRBJ2-7; 11 nucleotides line up with TRBD2. J lost 3 bases, V lost 2 bases, and 3 bases had no gene match. This CDR3 is 15 amino acids long. In germline, CDR1 is KGHSH, CDR2 LQKENI. The chain's CDR3 is CASSPGLAGGYEQYF. The DNA for the CDR3 is TGTGCCAGCTCACCAGGGCTAGCGGGAGGCTACGAGCAGTACTTC.

V gene TRBV4-2 combines with J gene TRBJ2-5, with unresolved D. The length of the CDR3 is 16 residues. The V and J ends lost 2 bases and 5 bases respectively, with 18 bases between them. CDR1 is LGHNA and CDR2 is YNFKEQ in the germline V gene. This CDR3 is CASSQTASEVPETQYF. The CDR3 nucleotides read TGTGCCAGCAGCCAAACTGCGTCCGAGGTCCCGGAGACCCAGTACTTC.

This chain links TRBV5-1 with TRBJ2-5, with D uncertain. The V end was cut by 1 base, the J end by 5 bases, with 12 bases between. CDR3 size: 14 residues. Germline CDR1 and CDR2: SGHRS and YFSETQ. DNA for the CDR3: TGCGCCAGCAGCTTGTTTTCCGCGTCGGAGACCCAGTACTTC. Translation gives CASSLFSASETQYF. Combining the CDR3 with reference TRBV5-1 and TRBJ2-5 gives the whole variable domain KAGVTQTPRYLIKTRGQQVTLSCSPISGHRSVSWYQQTPGQGLQFLFEYFSETQRNKGNFPGRFSGRQFSNSRSEMNVSTLELGDSALYLCASSLFSASETQYFGPGTRLLVL.

This chain's CDR3 is CASSPGTGGSGEQFF. The CDR3 DNA sequence: TGCGCCAGCAGCCCCGGGACAGGGGGCTCGGGGGAGCAGTTCTTC. The V and J genes are TRBV5-1 and TRBJ2-1, with TRBD1 matching 12 bases. From germline, CDR1 is SGHRS and CDR2 YFSETQ. The CDR3 has 15 amino acids. V lost 4 bases, J lost 10 bases, and 9 bases stayed unmatched.

This rearrangement joins TRBV4-1 to TRBJ2-3, with TRBD2 identical over 10 bases. Germline V gene sequence: CDR1 MGHRA, CDR2 YSYEKL. CDR3 size: 15 residues. V lost 5 bases to trimming and J lost 2 bases; unmatched junction nucleotides: 4. The CDR3 DNA is TGCGCCAGCAGCTTGAGCGGGAGGGCCACAGATACGCAGTATTTT. The encoded protein is CASSLSGRATDTQYF.

The V and J genes are TRBV5-4 and TRBJ2-3; the match to TRBD2 covers 15 bases. The CDR3 is made up of 17 amino acids. CDR1 is SGHNT, CDR2 YYREEE, per germline (reference sequence). J lost 2 bases, V lost 4 bases, and 5 bases had no gene match. The CDR3 protein is CASSPGLAGGFTDTQYF. CDR3 DNA sequence: TGTGCCAGCAGCCCTGGACTAGCGGGGGGGTTCACAGATACGCAGTATTTT.

The chain has TRBV11-2 and TRBJ2-2; no clear D gene. The CDR3 extends over 15 amino acids. The germline V gene has CDR1 SGHAT and CDR2 FQNNGV. Trimming took off 5 bases at V and 0 bases at J, with 10 bases between the two ends. The CDR3 is CASSPEASNTGELFF. CDR3 sequence (DNA): TGTGCCAGCAGCCCAGAGGCCTCGAACACCGGGGAGCTGTTTTTT. The full variable domain, its missing parts supplied by reference TRBV11-2 and TRBJ2-2, is EAGVAQSPRYKIIEKRQSVAFWCNPISGHATLYWYQQILGQGPKLLIQFQNNGVVDDSQLPKDRFSAERLKGVDSTLKIQPAKLEDSAVYLCASSPEASNTGELFFGEGSRLTVL.

The chain links TRBV5-4 to TRBJ1-2, with D possibly TRBD1 on 6 matching bases. Germline V gives CDR1 SGHNT, CDR2 YYREEE (reference sequence). Trimming stripped 5 bases from V and 4 bases from J, with 12 bases between. This CDR3 region has 13 residues. CDR3 DNA: TGTGCCAGCAGTGGTGGGGGCCTCTATGGCTACACCTTC. This translates into CASSGGGLYGYTF.

This clone was detected a few times. The CDR3 is CASSPRTERISNQPQHF. Here the CDR3 DNA reads TGTGCCAGCAGCCCGCGGACAGAGCGAATTAGCAATCAGCCCCAGCATTTT. This chain joins TRBV21-1 and TRBJ1-5; TRBD1 is the table's D call, not checked against the DNA. TRBV21-1 is a recognized pseudogene. The CDR3 sequence is 17 residues long.

The rearrangement joins TRBV2 to TRBJ1-1; D is undetermined. Germline CDR1 reads SNHLY; CDR2 reads FYNNEI. V was cut by 5 bases and J by 13 bases, with 17 bases left in between. CDR3 length equals 12 residues. Here the CDR3 DNA reads TGTGCCAGCAGTCCCGGGGTCCTACGGGTTTTCTTT. Amino acid sequence: CASSPGVLRVFF.

On this clone: One end of the junction is discordant with germline, which a read error may explain. This chain links TRBV6-1 with TRBJ1-5; 7 positions agree with TRBD1. Germline V gene lookup returns CDR1 MNHNS and CDR2 SASEGT. The CDR3 consists of 15 residues. The CDR3 DNA reads TGTGCCAGCAGTCAAGCTAATACAGGGGATCAGCCCCAGCATTTT. Protein product: CASSQANTGDQPQHF.

This clone was seen only once. The chain couples TRBV7-2 to TRBJ2-1, with D possibly matching TRBD2 (6 bases). Trimming cost V 2 bases and J 3 bases, with 14 bases left between them. Germline V gene lookup returns CDR1 SGHTA and CDR2 FQGNSA. There are 16 residues in the CDR3. CDR3 loop: CASSLLRGSNYNEQFF. The CDR3 bases are TGTGCCAGCAGCTTATTACGGGGGTCCAACTACAATGAGCAGTTCTTC.

J is TRBJ1-1 and V is TRBV2, with 7 bases aligning to TRBD1. This CDR3 is 13 amino acids long. Germline CDR1 reads SNHLY; CDR2 reads FYNNEI. V dropped 5 bases and J dropped 1; count of bases not matched to a gene: 1. The CDR3 region is CASSRDRNTEAFF. The CDR3 bases are TGTGCCAGCAGTCGGGACAGGAACACTGAAGCTTTCTTT.

The V and J genes are TRBV28 and TRBJ1-5; D is undetermined. The CDR3 runs to 13 residues. Germline CDR1 reads MDHEN; CDR2 reads SYDVKM. Trimming shortened V by 5 bases and J by 5 bases, and 10 bases separated the two germline ends. The DNA for the CDR3 is TGTGCCAGCAGTCCACTTATTTATCAGCCCCAGCATTTT. It codes for CASSPLIYQPQHF.

The rearrangement joins TRBV27 to TRBJ2-3; possible D gene TRBD2, 6 bases. This CDR3 has 15 amino acids. Germline values: CDR1 MNHEY, CDR2 SMNVEV (reference sequence). V gave up 7 bases and J gave up 4 bases, with 18 bases separating them. Here the CDR3 DNA reads TGTGCCAGCACCTTAGGGACCGGAGGGGCAGATACGCAGTATTTT. Its protein product is CASTLGTGGADTQYF.

V and J are TRBV3-1 (or the pseudogene TRBV3-2) and TRBJ2-7; the match to TRBD1 covers 7 bases. Trimming took 4 bases from V and 2 from J; bases not matched to a gene: 14. The CDR3 loop spans 17 amino acids. CDR1 and CDR2 (germline): LGHDT, YNNKEL (reference sequence). CDR3 coding DNA: TGTGCCAGCAGCCTCTTTAATCGCGACAGGGTGGCCTACGAGCAGTACTTC. This encodes CASSLFNRDRVAYEQYF.